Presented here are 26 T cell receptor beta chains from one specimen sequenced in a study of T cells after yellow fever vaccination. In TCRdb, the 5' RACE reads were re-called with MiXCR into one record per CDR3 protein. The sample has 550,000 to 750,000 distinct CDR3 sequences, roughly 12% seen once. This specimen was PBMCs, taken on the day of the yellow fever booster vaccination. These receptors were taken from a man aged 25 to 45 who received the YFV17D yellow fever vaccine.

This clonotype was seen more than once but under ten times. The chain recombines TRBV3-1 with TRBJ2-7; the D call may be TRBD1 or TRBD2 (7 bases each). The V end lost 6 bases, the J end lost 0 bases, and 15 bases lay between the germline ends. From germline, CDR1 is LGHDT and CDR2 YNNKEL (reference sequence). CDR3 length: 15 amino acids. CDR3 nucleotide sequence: TGTGCCAGCAGAGCGGGACAGCTTAGCTCCTACGAGCAGTACTTC. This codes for CASRAGQLSSYEQYF.

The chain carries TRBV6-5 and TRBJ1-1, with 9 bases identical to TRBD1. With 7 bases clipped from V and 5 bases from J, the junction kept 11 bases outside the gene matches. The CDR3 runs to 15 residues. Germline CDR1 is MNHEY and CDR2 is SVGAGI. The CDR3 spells CASIQQVTGGTEAFF. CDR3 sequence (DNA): TGTGCCAGCATCCAACAGGTGACAGGGGGTACTGAAGCTTTCTTT.

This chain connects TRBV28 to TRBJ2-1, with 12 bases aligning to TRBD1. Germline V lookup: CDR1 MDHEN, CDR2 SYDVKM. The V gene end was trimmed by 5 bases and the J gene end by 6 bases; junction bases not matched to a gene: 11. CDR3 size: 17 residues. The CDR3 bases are TGTGCCAGCAGTATAGGGGGGGGACAGGGGGCATTCAATGAGCAGTTCTTC. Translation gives CASSIGGGQGAFNEQFF.

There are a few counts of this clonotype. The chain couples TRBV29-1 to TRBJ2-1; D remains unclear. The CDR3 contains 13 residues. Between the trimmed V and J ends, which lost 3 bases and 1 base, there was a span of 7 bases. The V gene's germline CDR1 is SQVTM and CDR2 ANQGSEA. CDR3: CSVDEKSYNEQFF. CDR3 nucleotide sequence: TGCAGCGTTGACGAGAAGTCCTACAATGAGCAGTTCTTC.

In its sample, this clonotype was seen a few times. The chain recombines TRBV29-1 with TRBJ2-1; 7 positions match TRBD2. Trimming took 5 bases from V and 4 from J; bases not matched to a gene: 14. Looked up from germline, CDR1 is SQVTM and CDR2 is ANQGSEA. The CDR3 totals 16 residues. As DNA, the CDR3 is TGCAGCGTTTCGAACGGTGGTAGCGGGTTTTACAATGAGCAGTTCTTC. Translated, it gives CSVSNGGSGFYNEQFF.

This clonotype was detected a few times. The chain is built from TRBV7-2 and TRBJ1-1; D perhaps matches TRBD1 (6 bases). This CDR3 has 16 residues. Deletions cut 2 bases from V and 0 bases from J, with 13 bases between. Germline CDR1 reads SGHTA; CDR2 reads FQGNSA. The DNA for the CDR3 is TGTGCCAGCAGCTTAAGGACAGAGACTATGAACACTGAAGCTTTCTTT. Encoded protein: CASSLRTETMNTEAFF.

CDR3 sequence (DNA): TGTGCCAGCAGGTCAGGTGTTAGCCCCTACAATGAGCAGTTCTTC. Protein: CASRSGVSPYNEQFF. The chain recombines TRBV6-2 or TRBV6-3 with TRBJ2-1; D not resolved. V was cut by 6 bases and J by 2 bases, with 14 bases left in between. Germline V gene data show CDR1 as MNHEY and CDR2 as SVGEGT. The CDR3 has 15 residues.

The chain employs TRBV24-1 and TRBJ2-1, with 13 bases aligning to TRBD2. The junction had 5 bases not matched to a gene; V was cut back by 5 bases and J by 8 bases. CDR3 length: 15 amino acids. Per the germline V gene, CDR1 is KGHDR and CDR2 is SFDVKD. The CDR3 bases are TGTGCCACCAGTGGCGGGACTAGCGGGAACTATGAGCAGTTCTTC. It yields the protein CATSGGTSGNYEQFF.

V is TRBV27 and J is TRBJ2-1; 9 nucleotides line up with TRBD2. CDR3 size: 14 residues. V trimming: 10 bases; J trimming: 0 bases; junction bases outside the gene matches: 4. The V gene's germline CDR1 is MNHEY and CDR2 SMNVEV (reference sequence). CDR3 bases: TGTGCCACCCAACTAGCGGGCTCCTACAATGAGCAGTTCTTC. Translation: CATQLAGSYNEQFF.

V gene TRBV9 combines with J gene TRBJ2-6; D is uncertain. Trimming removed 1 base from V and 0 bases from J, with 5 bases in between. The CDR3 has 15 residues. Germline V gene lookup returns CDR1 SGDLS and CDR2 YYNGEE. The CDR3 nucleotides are TGTGCCAGCAGCGTATCGGGCTCTGGGGCCAACGTCCTGACTTTC. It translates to CASSVSGSGANVLTF.

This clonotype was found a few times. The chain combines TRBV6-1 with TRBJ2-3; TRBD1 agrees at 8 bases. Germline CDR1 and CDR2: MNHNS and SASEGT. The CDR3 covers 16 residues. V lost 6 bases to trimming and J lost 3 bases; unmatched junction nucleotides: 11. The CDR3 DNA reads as TGTGCCAGCAGAAAAAGACAGGGGACGAAAACAGATACGCAGTATTTT. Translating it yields CASRKRQGTKTDTQYF.

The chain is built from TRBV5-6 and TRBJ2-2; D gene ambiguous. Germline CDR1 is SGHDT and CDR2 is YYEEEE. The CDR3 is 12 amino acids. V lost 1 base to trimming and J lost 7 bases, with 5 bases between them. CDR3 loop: CASSLSIGELFF. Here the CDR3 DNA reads TGTGCCAGCAGCTTGTCTATCGGGGAGCTGTTTTTT.

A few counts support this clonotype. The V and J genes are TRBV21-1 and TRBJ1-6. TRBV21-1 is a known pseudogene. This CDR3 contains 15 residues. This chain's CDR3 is CASSKAGRDYSPLHF. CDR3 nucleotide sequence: TGTGCCAGCAGCAAAGCGGGGAGGGATTATTCACCCCTCCACTTT.

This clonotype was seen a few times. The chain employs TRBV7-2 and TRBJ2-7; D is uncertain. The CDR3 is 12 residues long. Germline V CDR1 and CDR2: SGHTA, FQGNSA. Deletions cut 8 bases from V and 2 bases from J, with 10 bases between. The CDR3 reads CASRETAYEQYF. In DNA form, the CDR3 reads TGTGCCAGCCGTGAAACTGCCTACGAGCAGTACTTC.

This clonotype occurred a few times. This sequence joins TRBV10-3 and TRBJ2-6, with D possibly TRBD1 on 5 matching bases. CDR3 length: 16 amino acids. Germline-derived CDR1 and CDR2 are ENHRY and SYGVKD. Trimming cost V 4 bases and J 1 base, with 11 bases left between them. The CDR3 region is CAISGYTGSGANVLTF. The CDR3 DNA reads TGTGCCATCAGTGGGTACACAGGTTCTGGGGCCAACGTCCTGACTTTC.

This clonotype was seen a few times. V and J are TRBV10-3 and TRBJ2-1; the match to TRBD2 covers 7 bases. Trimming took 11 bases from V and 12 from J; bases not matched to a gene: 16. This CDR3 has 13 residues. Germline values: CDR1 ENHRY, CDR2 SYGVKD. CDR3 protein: CARSEQMAGVQFF. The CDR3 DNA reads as TGTGCCCGCTCAGAGCAGATGGCGGGAGTGCAGTTCTTC.

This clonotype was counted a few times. CDR3 sequence reads: CASSVAPDIDYGYTF. The CDR3 bases are TGTGCCAGCAGCGTAGCTCCCGACATTGACTATGGCTACACCTTC. This rearrangement joins TRBV9 to TRBJ1-2; D call uncertain. With 0 bases removed from V and 3 bases from J, the gap between germline ends came to 12 bases. Germline assignment: CDR1 SGDLS and CDR2 YYNGEE. The CDR3 consists of 15 residues.

As DNA, the CDR3 is TGTGCCAGCAGTTACGTCCGGAGCGAGCAGTACTTC. Protein product: CASSYVRSEQYF. The chain recombines TRBV6-2 or TRBV6-3 with TRBJ2-7; no clear D. V was pared by 2 bases and J by 6 bases, with 8 bases between. The germline V gene has CDR1 MNHEY and CDR2 SVGEGT. This CDR3 has 12 amino acids.

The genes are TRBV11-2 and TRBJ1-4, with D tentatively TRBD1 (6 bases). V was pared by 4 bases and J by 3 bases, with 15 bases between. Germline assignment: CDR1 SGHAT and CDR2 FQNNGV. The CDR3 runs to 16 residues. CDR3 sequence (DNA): TGTGCCAGCAGCTCCCTTCCGGGGGCGTCTAATGAAAAACTGTTTTTT. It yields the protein CASSSLPGASNEKLFF. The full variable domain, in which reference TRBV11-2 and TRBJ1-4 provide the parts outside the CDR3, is EAGVAQSPRYKIIEKRQSVAFWCNPISGHATLYWYQQILGQGPKLLIQFQNNGVVDDSQLPKDRFSAERLKGVDSTLKIQPAKLEDSAVYLCASSSLPGASNEKLFFGSGTQLSVL.

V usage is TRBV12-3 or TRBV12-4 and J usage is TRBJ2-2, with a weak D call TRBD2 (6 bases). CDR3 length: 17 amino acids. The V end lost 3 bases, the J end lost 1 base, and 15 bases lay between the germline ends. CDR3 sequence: CASSLGGDGLNTGELFF. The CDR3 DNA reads TGTGCCAGCAGTTTGGGCGGGGACGGTTTGAACACCGGGGAGCTGTTTTTT.

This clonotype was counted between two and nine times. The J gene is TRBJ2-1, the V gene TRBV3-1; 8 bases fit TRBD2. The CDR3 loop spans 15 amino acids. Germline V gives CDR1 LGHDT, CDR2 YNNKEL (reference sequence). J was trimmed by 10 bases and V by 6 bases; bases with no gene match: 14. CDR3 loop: CASSNSGEGLSEQFF. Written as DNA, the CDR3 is TGTGCCAGCAGTAATAGCGGGGAGGGACTATCCGAGCAGTTCTTC.

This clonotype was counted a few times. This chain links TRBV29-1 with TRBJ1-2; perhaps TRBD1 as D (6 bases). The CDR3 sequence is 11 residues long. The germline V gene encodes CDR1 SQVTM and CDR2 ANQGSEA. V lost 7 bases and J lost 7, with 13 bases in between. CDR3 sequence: CSGRQGGGYTF. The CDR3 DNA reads TGCAGCGGACGACAAGGGGGTGGCTACACCTTC.

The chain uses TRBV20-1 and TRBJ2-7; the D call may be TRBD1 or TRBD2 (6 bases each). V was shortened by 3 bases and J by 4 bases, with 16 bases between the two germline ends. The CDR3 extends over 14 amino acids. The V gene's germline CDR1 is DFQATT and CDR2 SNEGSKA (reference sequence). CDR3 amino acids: CSARVRGGEYEQYF. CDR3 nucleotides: TGCAGTGCTAGGGTCAGGGGAGGAGAGTACGAGCAGTACTTC.

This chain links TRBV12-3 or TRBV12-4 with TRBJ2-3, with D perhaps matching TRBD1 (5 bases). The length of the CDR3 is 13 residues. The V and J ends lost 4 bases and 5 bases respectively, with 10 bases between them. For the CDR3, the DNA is TGTGCCAGCAGTTACAGGAAGAGAGATACGCAGTATTTT. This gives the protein CASSYRKRDTQYF.

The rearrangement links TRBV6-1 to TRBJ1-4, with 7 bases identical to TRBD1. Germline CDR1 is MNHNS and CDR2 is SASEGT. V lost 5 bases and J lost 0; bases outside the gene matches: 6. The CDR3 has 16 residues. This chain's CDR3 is CASSPGTAATNEKLFF. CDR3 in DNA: TGTGCCAGCAGTCCGGGGACAGCTGCAACTAATGAAAAACTGTTTTTT.

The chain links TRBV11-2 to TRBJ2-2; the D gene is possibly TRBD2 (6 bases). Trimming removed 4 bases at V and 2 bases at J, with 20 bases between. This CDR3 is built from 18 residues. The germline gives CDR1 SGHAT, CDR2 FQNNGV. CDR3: CASSYRRGPSPNTGELFF. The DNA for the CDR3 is TGTGCCAGCAGCTATAGGAGGGGTCCTTCACCTAACACCGGGGAGCTGTTTTTT. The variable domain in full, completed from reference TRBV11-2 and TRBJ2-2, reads EAGVAQSPRYKIIEKRQSVAFWCNPISGHATLYWYQQILGQGPKLLIQFQNNGVVDDSQLPKDRFSAERLKGVDSTLKIQPAKLEDSAVYLCASSYRRGPSPNTGELFFGEGSRLTVL.